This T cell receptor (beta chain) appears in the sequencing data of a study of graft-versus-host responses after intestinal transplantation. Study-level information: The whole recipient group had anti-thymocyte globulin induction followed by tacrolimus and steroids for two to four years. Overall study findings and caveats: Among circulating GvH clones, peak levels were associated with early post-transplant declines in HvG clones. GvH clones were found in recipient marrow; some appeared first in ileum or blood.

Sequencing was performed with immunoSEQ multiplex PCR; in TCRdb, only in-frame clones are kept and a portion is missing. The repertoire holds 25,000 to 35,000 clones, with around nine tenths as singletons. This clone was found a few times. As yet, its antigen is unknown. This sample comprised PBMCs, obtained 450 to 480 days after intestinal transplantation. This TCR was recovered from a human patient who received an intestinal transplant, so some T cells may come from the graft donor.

The CDR3 sequence is CASRGRAQYF. CDR3 in DNA: TGTGCCAGCAGGGGAAGGGCCCAGTACTTC. The gene calls are TRBV6-5 and TRBJ2-5; D gene ambiguous. The V end was cut by 6 bases, the J end by 9 bases, with 8 bases between. The CDR3 is 10 amino acids. Germline values: CDR1 MNHEY, CDR2 SVGAGI.